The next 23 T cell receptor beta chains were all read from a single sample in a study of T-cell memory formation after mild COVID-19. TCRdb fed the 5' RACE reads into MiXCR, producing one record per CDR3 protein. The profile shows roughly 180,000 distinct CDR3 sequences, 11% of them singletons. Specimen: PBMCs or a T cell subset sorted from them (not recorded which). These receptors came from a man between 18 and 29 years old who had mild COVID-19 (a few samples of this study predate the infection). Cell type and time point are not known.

The CDR3 sequence is CASSVGDNNSPLHF. The CDR3 region has the DNA TGTGCCAGCAGCGTAGGAGATAATAATTCACCCCTCCACTTT. The chain recombines TRBV9 with TRBJ1-6; no definite D call. CDR1 SGDLS and CDR2 YYNGEE come from the germline V gene. V was trimmed by 0 bases and J by 5 bases, leaving 6 bases between them. This CDR3 comprises 14 residues.

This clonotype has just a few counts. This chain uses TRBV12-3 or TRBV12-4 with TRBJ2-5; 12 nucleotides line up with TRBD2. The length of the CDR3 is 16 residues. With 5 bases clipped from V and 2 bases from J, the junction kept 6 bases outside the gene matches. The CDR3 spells CASSLALAGGQETQYF. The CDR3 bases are TGTGCCAGCAGTCTGGCCCTAGCGGGGGGGCAAGAGACCCAGTACTTC.

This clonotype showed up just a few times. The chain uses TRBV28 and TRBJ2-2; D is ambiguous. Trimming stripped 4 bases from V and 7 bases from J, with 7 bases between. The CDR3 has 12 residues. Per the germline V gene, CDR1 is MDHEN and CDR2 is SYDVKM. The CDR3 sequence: CASSSADGELFF. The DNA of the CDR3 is TGTGCCAGCAGTTCTGCGGACGGGGAGCTGTTTTTT.

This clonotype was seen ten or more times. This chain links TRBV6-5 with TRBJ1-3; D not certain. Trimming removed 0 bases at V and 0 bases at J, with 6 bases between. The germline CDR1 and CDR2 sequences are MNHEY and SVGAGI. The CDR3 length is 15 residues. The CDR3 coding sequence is TGTGCCAGCAGTTACTCGCAGTTCTCTGGAAACACCATATATTTT. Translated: CASSYSQFSGNTIYF.

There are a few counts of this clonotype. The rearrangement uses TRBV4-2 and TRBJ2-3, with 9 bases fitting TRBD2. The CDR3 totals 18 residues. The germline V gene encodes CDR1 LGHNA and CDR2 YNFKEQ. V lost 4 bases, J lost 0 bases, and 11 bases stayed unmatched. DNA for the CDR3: TGTGCCAGCAGCCGGTGGGTAGCGGGGGAATCTAGCACAGATACGCAGTATTTT. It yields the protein CASSRWVAGESSTDTQYF.

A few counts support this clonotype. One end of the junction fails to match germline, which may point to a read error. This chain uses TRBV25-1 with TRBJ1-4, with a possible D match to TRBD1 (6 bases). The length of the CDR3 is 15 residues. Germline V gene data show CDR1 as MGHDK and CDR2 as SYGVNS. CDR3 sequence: CASSESGRGGEKLFF. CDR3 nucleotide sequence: TGTGCCAGCAGCGAATCGGGCAGGGGCGGTGAAAAACTGTTTTTT. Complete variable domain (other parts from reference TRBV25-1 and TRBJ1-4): EADIYQTPRYLVIGTGKKITLECSQTMGHDKMYWYQQDPGMELHLIHYSYGVNSTEKGDLSSESTVSRIRTEHFPLTLESARPSHTSQYLCASSESGRGGEKLFFGSGTQLSVL.

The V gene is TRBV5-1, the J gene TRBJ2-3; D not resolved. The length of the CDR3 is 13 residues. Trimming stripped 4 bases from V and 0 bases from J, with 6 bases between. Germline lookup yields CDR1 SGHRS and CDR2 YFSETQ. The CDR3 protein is CASSPQSTDTQYF. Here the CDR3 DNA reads TGCGCCAGCAGCCCCCAGAGCACAGATACGCAGTATTTT.

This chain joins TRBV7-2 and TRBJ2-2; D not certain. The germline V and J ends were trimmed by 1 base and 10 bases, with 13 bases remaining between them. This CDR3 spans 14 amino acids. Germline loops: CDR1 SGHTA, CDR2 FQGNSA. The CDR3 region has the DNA TGTGCCAGCAGCTTAGACAGACGTGACGAGGAGCTGTTTTTT. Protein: CASSLDRRDEELFF. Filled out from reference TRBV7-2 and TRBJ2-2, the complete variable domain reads GAGVSQSPSNKVTEKGKDVELRCDPISGHTALYWYRQSLGQGLEFLIYFQGNSAPDKSGLPSDRFSAERTGGSVSTLTIQRTQQEDSAVYLCASSLDRRDEELFFGEGSRLTVL.

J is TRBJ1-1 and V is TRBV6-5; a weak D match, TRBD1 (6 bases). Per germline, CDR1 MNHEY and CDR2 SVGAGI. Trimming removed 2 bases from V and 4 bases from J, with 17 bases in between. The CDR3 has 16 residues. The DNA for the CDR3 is TGTGCCAGCAGTTACGAGACAGGTATGACTGGCACTGAAGCTTTCTTT. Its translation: CASSYETGMTGTEAFF.

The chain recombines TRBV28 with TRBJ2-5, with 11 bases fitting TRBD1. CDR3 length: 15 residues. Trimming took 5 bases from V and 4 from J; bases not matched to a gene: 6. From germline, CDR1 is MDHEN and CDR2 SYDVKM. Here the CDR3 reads CASSPGDRGSETQYF. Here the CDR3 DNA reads TGTGCCAGCAGTCCCGGGGACAGGGGGTCAGAGACCCAGTACTTC.

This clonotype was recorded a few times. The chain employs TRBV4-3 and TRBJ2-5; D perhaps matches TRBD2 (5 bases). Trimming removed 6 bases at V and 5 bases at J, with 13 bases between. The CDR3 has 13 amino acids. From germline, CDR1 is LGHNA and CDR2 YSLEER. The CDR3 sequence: CASRHTPGETQYF. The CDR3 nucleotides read TGCGCCAGCAGGCACACCCCGGGGGAGACCCAGTACTTC.

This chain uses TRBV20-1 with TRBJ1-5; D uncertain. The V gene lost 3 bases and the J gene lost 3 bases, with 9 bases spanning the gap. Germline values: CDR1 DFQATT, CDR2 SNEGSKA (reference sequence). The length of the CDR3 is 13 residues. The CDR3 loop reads CSASGLDNQPQHF. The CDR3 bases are TGCAGTGCTAGCGGTTTGGACAATCAGCCCCAGCATTTT.

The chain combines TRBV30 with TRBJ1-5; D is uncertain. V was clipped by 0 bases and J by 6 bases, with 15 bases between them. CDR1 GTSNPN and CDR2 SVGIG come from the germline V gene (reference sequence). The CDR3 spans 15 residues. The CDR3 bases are TGTGCCTGGAGTGTAATCTTCGGGCTCGGTCAGCCCCAGCATTTT. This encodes CAWSVIFGLGQPQHF.

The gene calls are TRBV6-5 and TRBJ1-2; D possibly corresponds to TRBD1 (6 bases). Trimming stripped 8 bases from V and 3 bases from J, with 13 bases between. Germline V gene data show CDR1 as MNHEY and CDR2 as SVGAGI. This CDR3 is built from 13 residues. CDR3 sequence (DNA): TGTGCCAGCGGATCCAGGACAGACTATGGCTACACCTTC. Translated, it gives CASGSRTDYGYTF.

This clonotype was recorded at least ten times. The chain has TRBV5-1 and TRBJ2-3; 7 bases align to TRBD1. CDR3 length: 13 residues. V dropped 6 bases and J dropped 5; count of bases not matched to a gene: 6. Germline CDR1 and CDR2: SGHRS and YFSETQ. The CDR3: CASMKGAGDTQYF. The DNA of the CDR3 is TGCGCCAGCATGAAGGGGGCCGGAGATACGCAGTATTTT.

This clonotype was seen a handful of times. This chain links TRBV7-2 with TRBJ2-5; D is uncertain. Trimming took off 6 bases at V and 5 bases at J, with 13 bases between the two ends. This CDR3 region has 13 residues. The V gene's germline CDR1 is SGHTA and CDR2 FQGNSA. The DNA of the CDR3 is TGTGCCAGCAGTACCCGTCAGGTGGAGACCCAGTACTTC. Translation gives CASSTRQVETQYF.

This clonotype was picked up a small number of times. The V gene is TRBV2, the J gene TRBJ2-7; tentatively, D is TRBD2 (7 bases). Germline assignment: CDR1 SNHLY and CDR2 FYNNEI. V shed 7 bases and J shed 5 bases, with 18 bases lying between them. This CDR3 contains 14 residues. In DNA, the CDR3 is TGTGCCAGCAACCCCAACCCGGGGGGCGACGAGCAGTACTTC. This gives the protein CASNPNPGGDEQYF.

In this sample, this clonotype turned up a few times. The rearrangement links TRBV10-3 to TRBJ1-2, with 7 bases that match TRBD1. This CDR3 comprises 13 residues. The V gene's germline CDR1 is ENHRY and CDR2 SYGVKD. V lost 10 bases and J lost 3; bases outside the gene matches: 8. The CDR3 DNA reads TGTGCCACCGAACAGGGGCGGGACTATGGCTACACCTTC. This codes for CATEQGRDYGYTF.

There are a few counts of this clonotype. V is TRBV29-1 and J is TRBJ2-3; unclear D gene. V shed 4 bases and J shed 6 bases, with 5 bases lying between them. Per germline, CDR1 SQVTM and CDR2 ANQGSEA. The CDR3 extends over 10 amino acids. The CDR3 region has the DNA TGCAGCGTTGGTGGGGATACGCAGTATTTT. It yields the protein CSVGGDTQYF.

DNA for the CDR3: TGTGCCAGCAGCCAAGTAAGGTATCAGGGCACGCAAAACGAGCAGTACTTC. It specifies CASSQVRYQGTQNEQYF. The chain combines TRBV3-1 with TRBJ2-7; TRBD1 is a possible D gene (5 bases). The V gene's germline CDR1 is LGHDT and CDR2 YNNKEL (reference sequence). V lost 1 base and J 5 bases, leaving 21 bases between the germline ends. The CDR3 consists of 17 residues.

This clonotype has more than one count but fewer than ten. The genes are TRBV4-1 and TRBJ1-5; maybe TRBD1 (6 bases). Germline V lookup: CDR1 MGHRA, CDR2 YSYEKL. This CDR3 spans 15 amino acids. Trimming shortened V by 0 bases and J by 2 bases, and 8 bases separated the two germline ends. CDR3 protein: CASSQEGAGNQPQHF. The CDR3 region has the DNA TGCGCCAGCAGCCAAGAGGGGGCCGGCAATCAGCCCCAGCATTTT.

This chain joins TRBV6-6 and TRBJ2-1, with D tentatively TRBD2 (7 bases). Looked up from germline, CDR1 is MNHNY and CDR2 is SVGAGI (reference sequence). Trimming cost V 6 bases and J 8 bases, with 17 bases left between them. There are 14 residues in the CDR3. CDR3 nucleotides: TGTGCCAGCAGGCCAATGGGGGGGCGGGATGAGCAGTTCTTC. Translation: CASRPMGGRDEQFF.

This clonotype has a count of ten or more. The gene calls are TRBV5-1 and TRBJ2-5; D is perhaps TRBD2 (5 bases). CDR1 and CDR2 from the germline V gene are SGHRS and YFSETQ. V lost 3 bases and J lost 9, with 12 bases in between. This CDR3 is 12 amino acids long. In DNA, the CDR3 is TGCGCCAGCAGCTCAGCCGGACTCCCCCAGTACTTC. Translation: CASSSAGLPQYF.